This section outlines one T cell receptor beta chain sequence together with its context. What it binds is unknown. The data derive from a study of a mutant IDH1 vaccine in newly diagnosed glioma. Trimming took 7 bases from V and 2 from J; bases not matched to a gene: 6. Germline-derived CDR1 and CDR2 are MNHEY and SVGAGI. The CDR3 has 14 residues. The time point was: week 47, end of study. One vaccine dose held 300 ug of mutant IDH1 20-mer peptide and came with topical imiquimod. Sequenced by immunoSEQ multiplex PCR; TCRdb stores in-frame clones only, minus some. This sample yields almost 95,000 clones, of which roughly 91% are seen a single time; approximately 0.8% belongs to the top ten. Findings of the study overall: Of the patients, approximately 93% had vaccine-induced immune responses.

Sample: PBMCs, taken from a glioma patient whose treatment included an IDH1 peptide vaccine. V gene TRBV6-5 combines with J gene TRBJ2-7; the match to TRBD1 covers 9 bases. The origin of this receptor is a woman in her forties or fifties with glioma. CDR3 in amino acids: CASTGQGLTYEQYF. CDR3 coding DNA: TGTGCCAGCACCGGACAGGGGCTTACCTACGAGCAGTACTTC.